The 17 T cell receptor beta chains listed next were all sequenced from one sample in a study of post-analysis software for immune sequencing data. No antigens are known for them. Study-wide results and limits: A handful of TRBV segments were significantly more frequent in patients than in controls. TRBV5-6, TRBV5-1 and TRBV20-1 were among these segments.

TCR beta libraries were prepared from cDNA with unique molecular identifiers. Via MiXCR, TCRdb re-called the PCR reads, giving one row per CDR3 protein. The sample lists some 500,000 distinct CDR3 sequences, roughly 45% occurring once. The sample consisted of blood. The source is a girl aged 10 to 17 with multiple sclerosis.

This clonotype was seen repeatedly, ten times or more. The chain employs TRBV5-1 and TRBJ1-1, with no clear D. This CDR3 is 12 amino acids long. The germline V gene encodes CDR1 SGHRS and CDR2 YFSETQ. The V end lost 0 bases, the J end lost 3 bases, and 3 bases lay between the germline ends. The CDR3 protein is CASSLGDTEAFF. The CDR3 bases are TGCGCCAGCAGCTTGGGCGACACTGAAGCTTTCTTT.

J is TRBJ2-3 and V is TRBV5-1; tentatively, D is TRBD1 (6 bases). V gave up 4 bases and J gave up 5 bases, with 14 bases separating them. This CDR3 contains 14 residues. Per germline, CDR1 SGHRS and CDR2 YFSETQ. The CDR3 protein is CASSHRAEGDTQYF. DNA of the CDR3: TGCGCCAGCAGCCACAGGGCCGAGGGAGATACGCAGTATTTT.

This clonotype was recorded a few times. The rearrangement joins TRBV27 to TRBJ2-1; D may be TRBD1 or TRBD2 (5 bases each). This CDR3 has 14 amino acids. Germline CDR1 reads MNHEY; CDR2 reads SMNVEV (reference sequence). Trimming removed 9 bases from V and 4 bases from J, with 16 bases in between. The CDR3, as DNA: TGTGCCAGGGAATGGGGCTGCGGGTACAATGAGCAGTTCTTC. Its protein product is CAREWGCGYNEQFF.

The chain recombines TRBV7-9 with TRBJ2-4; D gene uncertain. TRBJ2-7 explains the end of the DNA better; the J call may be wrong. This CDR3 has 13 residues. Looked up from germline, CDR1 is SEHNR and CDR2 is FQNEAQ (reference sequence). CDR3 in amino acids: CASSSVWDYEQYF. CDR3 DNA sequence: TGTGCCAGCAGCTCAGTCTGGGACTACGAGCAGTACTTC.

The chain carries TRBV29-1 and TRBJ1-1, with D possibly TRBD1 on 6 matching bases. Germline values: CDR1 SQVTM, CDR2 ANQGSEA. This CDR3 has 12 amino acids. Trimming shortened V by 6 bases and J by 7 bases, and 15 bases separated the two germline ends. CDR3 nucleotides: TGCAGCGTGCCCCGGACAGTGGATGAAGCTTTCTTT. It is translated as CSVPRTVDEAFF.

This clonotype was detected a few times. The chain has TRBV27 and TRBJ2-3, with 9 bases matching TRBD2. The V gene end was trimmed by 8 bases and the J gene end by 6 bases; junction bases not matched to a gene: 6. CDR1 is MNHEY and CDR2 is SMNVEV in the germline V gene (reference sequence). The CDR3 runs to 13 residues. The chain's CDR3 is CASFSGSADTQYF. Here the CDR3 DNA reads TGTGCCAGCTTTAGCGGGAGTGCCGATACGCAGTATTTT.

This clonotype was seen more than once but under ten times. The chain has TRBV20-1 and TRBJ1-2, with D possibly matching TRBD1 (5 bases). Germline V CDR1 and CDR2: DFQATT, SNEGSKA (reference sequence). Trimming pared 3 bases from V and 2 bases from J, leaving 10 bases between. The CDR3 consists of 13 residues. CDR3: CSASVSGNYGYTF. In DNA, the CDR3 is TGCAGTGCTAGTGTGTCAGGGAACTATGGCTACACCTTC.

A few counts support this clonotype. The rearrangement uses TRBV20-1 and TRBJ2-1; D is ambiguous. CDR1 is DFQATT and CDR2 is SNEGSKA in the germline V gene (reference sequence). Deletions cut 1 base from V and 7 bases from J, with 14 bases between. The CDR3 loop spans 14 amino acids. The CDR3 DNA reads as TGCAGTGCTAGAGGGAGACTGGGTCTTAATGAGCAGTTCTTC. Amino acid sequence: CSARGRLGLNEQFF.

The chain couples TRBV6-6 to TRBJ2-1, with D maybe TRBD2 (6 bases). CDR3 length: 16 amino acids. Germline V lookup: CDR1 MNHNY, CDR2 SVGAGI (reference sequence). V was trimmed by 6 bases and J by 5 bases, leaving 20 bases between them. CDR3 in amino acids: CASSPSVVRSHNEQFF. The CDR3 bases are TGTGCCAGCAGCCCTAGCGTCGTCAGGTCCCACAATGAGCAGTTCTTC.

The chain recombines TRBV3-1 with TRBJ2-1; D is possibly TRBD1 or TRBD2 (5 bases each). The CDR3 spans 15 residues. CDR1 is LGHDT and CDR2 is YNNKEL in the germline V gene (reference sequence). Trimming left V 6 bases short and J 0 bases short, with 12 bases between. CDR3: CASRLGPSSYNEQFF. CDR3 bases: TGTGCCAGCAGACTGGGACCGAGCTCCTACAATGAGCAGTTCTTC.

The count of this clonotype is one. The chain recombines TRBV28 with TRBJ2-3, with D possibly TRBD2 on 6 matching bases. Trimming left V 8 bases short and J 3 bases short, with 18 bases between. The length of the CDR3 is 15 residues. Germline CDR1 is MDHEN and CDR2 is SYDVKM. The CDR3 loop reads CASGDGLSGTDTQYF. In DNA, the CDR3 is TGTGCCAGCGGGGATGGACTATCTGGGACAGATACGCAGTATTTT.

The chain carries TRBV20-1 and TRBJ1-1; D is unresolved. The CDR3 loop spans 10 amino acids. The germline CDR1 and CDR2 sequences are DFQATT and SNEGSKA (reference sequence). V shed 5 bases and J shed 10 bases, with 11 bases lying between them. CDR3 coding DNA: TGCAGTGCTCCCTTCGGGCGAGCTTTCTTT. Amino acids: CSAPFGRAFF.

The rearrangement links TRBV6-6 to TRBJ2-7, with TRBD1 matching over 9 bases. CDR1 MNHNY and CDR2 SVGAGI come from the germline V gene (reference sequence). J gave up 7 bases and V 10 bases, and 5 bases lay outside the gene matches. The CDR3 is made up of 11 amino acids. DNA for the CDR3: TGTGCCACCGGGACAGGGTATGAGCAGTACTTC. Its translation is CATGTGYEQYF.

The V gene is TRBV7-2, the J gene TRBJ2-5; 8 bases are a match to TRBD1. Germline-derived CDR1 and CDR2 are SGHTA and FQGNSA. V was clipped by 3 bases and J by 5 bases; unmatched bases: 5. The length of the CDR3 is 14 residues. As DNA, the CDR3 is TGTGCCAGCAGCTTGACAGGGGCAGTGGAGACCCAGTACTTC. This sequence encodes CASSLTGAVETQYF.

The chain links TRBV28 to TRBJ2-7; 7 nucleotides line up with TRBD1. The length of the CDR3 is 16 residues. Per the germline V gene, CDR1 is MDHEN and CDR2 is SYDVKM. V trimming: 4 bases; J trimming: 3 bases; junction bases outside the gene matches: 12. The CDR3 sequence: CASSYQLRQGGYEQYF. CDR3 DNA: TGTGCCAGCAGTTACCAGCTTCGACAGGGTGGCTACGAGCAGTACTTC.

This clonotype was counted only a few times. This chain uses TRBV6-2 or TRBV6-3 with TRBJ2-1, with a weak D call TRBD1 (6 bases). The V end was cut by 4 bases, the J end by 2 bases, with 9 bases between. The CDR3 contains 14 residues. From germline, CDR1 is MNHEY and CDR2 SVGEGT. In DNA, the CDR3 is TGTGCCAGCAGTTGGGACATAGCCTACAATGAGCAGTTCTTC. Its translation: CASSWDIAYNEQFF.

This clonotype was seen a few times. This sequence joins TRBV20-1 and TRBJ2-1; TRBD2 agrees at 12 bases. Germline CDR1 DFQATT, CDR2 SNEGSKA (reference sequence). The V gene end was trimmed by 5 bases and the J gene end by 8 bases; junction bases not matched to a gene: 7. The CDR3 spans 14 residues. CDR3 coding DNA: TGCAGTGCTGAGACTAGCGGGAGTATCGATGAGCAGTTCTTC. Translating gives CSAETSGSIDEQFF.